The clone carrying this TCR beta chain has more than one count but fewer than ten. This record comes from a study of CD8 T cells in Susac syndrome. Germline V gene lookup returns CDR1 LNHDA and CDR2 SQIVND (reference sequence). Trimming removed 5 bases from V and 5 bases from J, with 11 bases in between. The CDR3 runs to 13 residues. Random hexamers were used to reverse transcribe the RNA input (0.5 to 1 ug). A multiplex approach, immunoSEQ multiplex PCR, amplified TCR beta CDR3 across 54 Vbeta and 13 Jbeta. TCRdb redid the calling of the immunoSEQ multiplex PCR reads with MiXCR, one entry per CDR3 protein. Among roughly 200,000 distinct CDR3 sequences listed, over 75% were seen once.

The chain couples TRBV19 to TRBJ2-3; D is possibly TRBD1 or TRBD2 (5 bases each). Sequenced input: CD4+ T cells from PBMCs. The sequence derives from a human donor with Susac syndrome. CDR3 sequence reads: CASSFGTGDTQYF. The CDR3 DNA reads as TGTGCCAGTAGTTTCGGGACCGGAGATACGCAGTATTTT. The variable domain in full, completed from reference TRBV19 and TRBJ2-3, reads DGGITQSPKYLFRKEGQNVTLSCEQNLNHDAMYWYRQDPGQGLRLIYYSQIVNDFQKGDIAEGYSVSREKKESFPLTVTSAQKNPTAFYLCASSFGTGDTQYFGPGTRLTVL.